This T cell receptor (beta chain) was identified during a study of CD8 T cells in ankylosing spondylitis (dated by TCRdb to the late 2010s). As for the study more broadly: To find TCR variants linked to disease, the study profiled T cell receptor beta repertoires in ankylosing spondylitis patients and healthy donors. In total, the full study cohort was made up of 110 or so healthy donors and approximately 24 ankylosing spondylitis patients. Peripheral blood was sampled, and synovial fluid was additionally collected from ankylosing spondylitis patients.

The sequencer was an Illumina HiSeq 2500. Quantitative 5'-RACE with molecular barcodes was used to prepare TCR beta libraries. Per the source publication's procedure: To identify disease-linked TCR variants, a new computational method was used, one built on a probabilistic model of VDJ rearrangement. TCRdb reanalyzed the raw reads on its own, using fastp at Q25 for trimming and MiXCR for clone calling, and kept in-frame beta chains. CDR3 protein duplicates are merged, each entry listing the most common genes and DNA. TCRdb assigned the V and J calls; the authors' analysis was not used. Counted in this sample were roughly 700,000 distinct CDR3 sequences; about 20% of them appeared once. Under 20% of the sample lies in the top ten. Worth noting for this clonotype: Its antigen target is currently unknown. There are no base qualities to consult, and no much larger clone falls within one base.

V lost 5 bases and J lost 5 bases, and the count of bases not matched to a germline gene is 10. The CDR3 starts with the cysteine, ends with the phenylalanine, and has 16 residues. The read is trimmed to its CDR3 DNA, 48 bases read in frame from base 1. Via the germline V gene (reference sequence), CDR1 is DFQATT and CDR2 SNEGSKA. Beyond this particular receptor, the publication reports: Blood from ankylosing spondylitis patients appeared to be characterized by a TCR beta motif composed of about 8 highly homologous amino acid variants. Some motif variants were previously reported in synovial fluid and blood of reactive arthritis patients, suggesting common disease-initiation mechanisms. The disease-linked clones were reported to be significantly enriched in matched synovial fluid samples from ankylosing spondylitis patients. A CD8+ phenotype was shown by the disease-linked clones, which were found at relatively low frequencies in peripheral blood.

Sequenced input: blood, either unsorted or a sorted T cell fraction (not recorded which). This clonotype was sampled from a male donor with ankylosing spondylitis. The V and J segments used are TRBV20-1 and TRBJ2-2; 11 central nucleotides agree with TRBD2. CDR3 protein: CSAVKTSGMTTGELFF. The nucleotide sequence is TGCAGTGCTGTTAAGACTAGCGGGATGACGACCGGGGAGCTGTTTTTT.